The clone carrying this T cell receptor beta chain was counted a single time. Antigen: not known. Researchers reported that TCR beta cDNA libraries carried unique molecular identifiers. With roughly 1 to 11 million T cells as the source, a few hundred thousand cDNA molecules resulted. TCRdb reprocessed the PCR reads with MiXCR, giving one entry per CDR3 protein. The sample includes 740,000 or so distinct CDR3 sequences, approximately 50% of them seen just once. This sample is drawn from a study of post-analysis software for immune sequencing data. Study conclusions and caveats: Patients carried roughly five TRBV segments more frequently than controls did, and TRBV5-6, TRBV5-1 and TRBV20-1 were among them.

V was pared by 3 bases and J by 6 bases, with 25 bases between. This CDR3 has 18 amino acids. Germline assignment: CDR1 SGHRS and CDR2 YFSETQ. Material: blood. This sequence joins TRBV5-1 and TRBJ2-1; D is unclear. The origin of this receptor is a girl aged 10 to 17 with multiple sclerosis. The CDR3 sequence: CASSSRPLSDGKLNEQFF. In DNA form, the CDR3 reads TGCGCCAGCAGCTCGAGACCACTTAGTGATGGGAAACTCAATGAGCAGTTCTTC.